Reported below is one T cell receptor beta chain. Its antigen is currently unknown. Data came from immunoSEQ multiplex PCR; TCRdb stores just in-frame clones and leaves some out. This sample yields some 100,000 clones, of which 82% are seen a single time; approximately 6.7% belongs to the top ten. The data originate from a study of PD-1 blockade in mismatch repair-deficient tumors. General observations from the study: Tumor-resident clones, often absent from pretreatment blood, expanded after pembrolizumab and then contracted.

V gave up 4 bases and J gave up 2 bases; unmatched junction bases: 6. This CDR3 comprises 16 residues. Germline assignment: CDR1 SGDLS and CDR2 YYNGEE. The gene calls are TRBV9 and TRBJ2-7, with 13 nucleotides matching TRBD2. This clonotype originated in an adult with mismatch repair-deficient cancer. The sample consisted of peripheral blood, taken approximately 35 weeks after starting pembrolizumab. The CDR3 loop is CASSPTSGRDPYEQYF. Here the CDR3 DNA reads TGTGCCAGCAGCCCCACTAGCGGGAGGGACCCCTACGAGCAGTACTTC.